The present T cell receptor beta chain was sequenced within a study of PD-L1 blockade in urothelial cancer. Time point defined: pretreatment peripheral blood. Each PCR received spiked synthetic TCR analog templates. Produced via immunoSEQ multiplex PCR; TCRdb's table is partial and in-frame only. Of almost 50,000 clones listed, under 90% were seen once; the top ten hold roughly 3.3%. This clonotype originated in a man in his 70s with urothelial cancer. The material was PBMCs, obtained around atezolizumab (anti-PD-L1) treatment.

The CDR3 loop is CASSPGPGQAGRGYDEQYF. The CDR3, as DNA: TGTGCCAGTAGTCCCGGACCGGGACAGGCCGGTAGAGGATACGACGAGCAGTACTTC. This chain links TRBV19 with TRBJ2-7; 8 bases line up with TRBD1. V shed 5 bases and J 5 bases; nucleotides not matched to a gene: 23. This CDR3 comprises 19 residues. Germline V gives CDR1 LNHDA, CDR2 SQIVND (reference sequence).